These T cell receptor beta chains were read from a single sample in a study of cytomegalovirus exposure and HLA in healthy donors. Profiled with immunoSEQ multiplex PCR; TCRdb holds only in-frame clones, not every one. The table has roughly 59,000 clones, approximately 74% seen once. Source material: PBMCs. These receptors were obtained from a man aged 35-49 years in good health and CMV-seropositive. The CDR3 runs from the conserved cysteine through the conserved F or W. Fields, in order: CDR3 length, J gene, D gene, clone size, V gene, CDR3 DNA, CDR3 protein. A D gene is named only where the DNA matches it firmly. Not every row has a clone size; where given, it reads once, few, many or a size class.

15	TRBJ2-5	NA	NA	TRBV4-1	TGCGCCAGCAGCCCTCAGTCAGGGGGGTTGGAGACCCAGTACTTC	CASSPQSGGLETQYF
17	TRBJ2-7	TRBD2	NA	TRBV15	TGTGCCACCAGCAGAAAACCCTGGACTAGCGGGAGCTACGAGCAGTACTTC	CATSRKPWTSGSYEQYF
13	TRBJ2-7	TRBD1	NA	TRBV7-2	TGTGCCAGCAGCTTTACAGGGGGAGACGAGCAGTACTTC	CASSFTGGDEQYF
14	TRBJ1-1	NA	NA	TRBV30	TGTGCCTGGGGGGGAGGGGCGCGACGCACTGAAGCTTTCTTT	CAWGGGARRTEAFF
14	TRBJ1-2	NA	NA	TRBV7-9	TGTGCCAGCAGCTTCTCTGACACCCTCTATGGCTACACCTTC	CASSFSDTLYGYTF
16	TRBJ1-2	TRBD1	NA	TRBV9	TGTGCCAGCAGCGTAGATCCTCAGGGGGCTTACTATGGCTACACCTTC	CASSVDPQGAYYGYTF
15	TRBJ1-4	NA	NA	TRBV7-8	TGTGCCAGCAGCTTAGATCGGACAGCCCTTGAAAAACTGTTTTTT	CASSLDRTALEKLFF
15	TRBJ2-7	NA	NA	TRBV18	TGTGCCAGCTCACCGGGCCAGAAGACCTCCTACGAGCAGTACTTC	CASSPGQKTSYEQYF
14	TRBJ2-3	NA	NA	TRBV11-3	TGTGCCAGCAGTCAACCGCGGGGTTCAGATACGCAGTATTTT	CASSQPRGSDTQYF
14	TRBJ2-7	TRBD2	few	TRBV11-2	TGTGCCAGCACCAGAGGACTAGCGGGAGACCCGGAGTACTTC	CASTRGLAGDPEYF
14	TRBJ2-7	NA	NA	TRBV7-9	TGTGCCAGCAGCTTAGCGCTCACTGTTCCTGAGCAGTACTTC	CASSLALTVPEQYF
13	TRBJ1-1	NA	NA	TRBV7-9	TGTGCCAGCAGCACTCGGGGTTACACTGAAGCTTTCTTT	CASSTRGYTEAFF
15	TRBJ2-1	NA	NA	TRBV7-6	TGTGCCAGCAGCTTAGCACAGGGCAACTACAATGAGCAGTTCTTC	CASSLAQGNYNEQFF
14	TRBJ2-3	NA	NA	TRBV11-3	TGTGCCAGCAGCTTAGTTACTAACACAGATACGCAGTATTTT	CASSLVTNTDTQYF
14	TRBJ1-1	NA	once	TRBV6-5	TGTGCCAGCAGTCATCGGACACTGAACACTGAAGCTTTCTTT	CASSHRTLNTEAFF
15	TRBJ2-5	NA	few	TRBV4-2	TGTGCCAGCAGCTTGGCCGGCAGGGGTCAAGAGACCCAGTACTTC	CASSLAGRGQETQYF
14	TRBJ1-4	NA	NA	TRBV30	TGTGCCTGGTCTACAGGCGCAACTAATGAAAAACTGTTTTTT	CAWSTGATNEKLFF
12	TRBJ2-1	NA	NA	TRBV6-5	TGTGCCAGCAACCAAATCGGCGGTGAGCAGTTCTTC	CASNQIGGEQFF
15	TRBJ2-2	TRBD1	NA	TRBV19	TGTGCCAGTGGGGCCTACCCGGTCCAGGGGGCTGAGCTGTTTTTT	CASGAYPVQGAELFF
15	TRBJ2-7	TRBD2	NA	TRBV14	TGTGCCAGCAGCGCAGGACTAGCGGAGGGCTACGAGCAGTACTTC	CASSAGLAEGYEQYF
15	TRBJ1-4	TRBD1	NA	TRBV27	TGTGCCAGCACCTCTGGACAGGGCTCTATTGAAAAACTGTTTTTT	CASTSGQGSIEKLFF
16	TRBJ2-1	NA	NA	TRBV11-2	TGTGCCAGCAGCTCTTCCAAGCAGACAGCAGACAATGAGCAGTTCTTC	CASSSSKQTADNEQFF
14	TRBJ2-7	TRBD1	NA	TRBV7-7	TGTGCTAGCAGCTTAACGGGACAGGCCCACGAGCAGTACTTC	CASSLTGQAHEQYF